Below, 32 T cell receptor beta chains from the same sample are listed, as sequenced in a study of metastatic and nonmetastatic thyroid tumors. Patients had received no treatment of any kind before thyroid surgery. TCRdb reanalyzed the PCR reads with MiXCR. The sample carries 5,500 to 7,000 clones, about 33% recorded once. The sequencing input was adjacent normal tissue. The receptors originated from a female donor with papillary thyroid cancer or a benign thyroid nodule (not recorded which). Some clones in this sample may be carry-over from other donors' samples.

By sample share, this clone is medium-sized. This CDR3 is CATSGPGGGAKNIQYF. CDR3 coding DNA: TGTGCCACCAGTGGCCCGGGGGGAGGGGCGAAAAACATTCAGTACTTC. The chain couples TRBV24-1 to TRBJ2-4, with 7 bases fitting TRBD2. CDR1 KGHDR and CDR2 SFDVKD come from the germline V gene. CDR3 length equals 16 residues. The V segment lost 5 bases and the J segment 4 bases; nucleotides outside the gene matches: 10.

This clone is medium-sized by share. The genes are TRBV4-1 and TRBJ2-5, with 11 bases identical to TRBD2. The CDR3 covers 18 residues. CDR1 MGHRA and CDR2 YSYEKL come from the germline V gene. V lost 3 bases to trimming and J lost 1 base; unmatched junction nucleotides: 10. This chain's CDR3 is CASSHVGLAESGQETQYF. CDR3 DNA: TGCGCCAGCAGCCATGTGGGACTAGCGGAAAGTGGCCAAGAGACCCAGTACTTC.

As regards this clone: As the CDR3 is not closed by the conserved phenylalanine or tryptophan, this likely results from a read error. The genes are TRBV19 and TRBJ2-2; the D is unclear. Trimming stripped 3 bases from V and 7 bases from J, with 6 bases between. The CDR3 extends over 12 amino acids. The germline gives CDR1 LNHDA, CDR2 SQIVND (reference sequence). CDR3 bases: TGTGCCAGTAGTATCCGCTACGGGGAGCTGTTTAAT. Translated, it gives CASSIRYGELFN.

This chain connects TRBV27 to TRBJ2-2; D not certain. The germline CDR1 and CDR2 sequences are MNHEY and SMNVEV (reference sequence). V dropped 3 bases and J dropped 11 bases, with 16 bases sitting between them. The CDR3 runs 14 residues. In nucleotides, the CDR3 is TGTGCCAGCAGTTTCCAGTCCAACACCGTTGAGCTGTTTTTT. Amino acid sequence: CASSFQSNTVELFF.

This clone was seen a few times. The chain joins TRBV6-2 or TRBV6-3 to TRBJ1-2; 7 nucleotides line up with TRBD1. Germline assignment: CDR1 MNHEY and CDR2 SVGEGT. The CDR3 extends over 15 amino acids. With V trimmed by 4 bases and J by 7 bases, 12 bases remained unmatched. The CDR3 sequence: CASSSTTGWWSGYTF. CDR3 bases: TGTGCCAGCAGTTCAACGACAGGGTGGTGGAGTGGCTACACCTTC.

This clone was counted a few times. The V and J genes are TRBV6-1 and TRBJ2-5; D is possibly TRBD2 (5 bases). The CDR3 has 14 residues. Per the germline V gene, CDR1 is MNHNS and CDR2 is SASEGT. V lost 5 bases, J lost 4 bases, and 14 bases lay in between. The CDR3 coding sequence is TGTGCCAGCAGTTTCGGGATGGACCCAGAGACCCAGTACTTC. Residues: CASSFGMDPETQYF.

The chain employs TRBV7-9 and TRBJ1-5, with D possibly TRBD1 on 5 matching bases. V was shortened by 1 base and J by 4 bases, with 5 bases between the two germline ends. The length of the CDR3 is 13 residues. Germline lookup yields CDR1 SEHNR and CDR2 FQNEAQ (reference sequence). The CDR3 coding sequence is TGTGCCAGCAGCTTAGGACAGAATCAGCCCCAGCATTTT. As protein: CASSLGQNQPQHF. Full variable domain (remainder filled in from reference TRBV7-9 and TRBJ1-5): DTGVSQNPRHKITKRGQNVTFRCDPISEHNRLYWYRQTLGQGPEFLTYFQNEAQLEKSRLLSDRFSAERPKGSFSTLEIQRTEQGDSAMYLCASSLGQNQPQHFGDGTRLSIL.

This clone is deemed medium-sized. The genes are TRBV7-9 and TRBJ2-1, with D hard to call. Germline V gives CDR1 SEHNR, CDR2 FQNEAQ (reference sequence). V gave up 0 bases and J gave up 11 bases, with 5 bases separating them. CDR3 length: 11 amino acids. DNA of the CDR3: TGTGCCAGCAGCTTAGCGGGGAAGCAGTTCTTC. This codes for CASSLAGKQFF.

With regard to this clone: Likely a read error: the CDR3 ends without its conserved phenylalanine or tryptophan. No DNA is shown, since the ends of the CDR3 on it are uncertain; the CDR3 is the one TCRdb lists. The chain combines TRBV27 with TRBJ2-2. The CDR3 extends over 14 residues, inclusive of both ends. From germline, CDR1 is MNHEY and CDR2 SMNVEV (reference sequence). CDR3 protein: CASSFQSNTGEVFI.

The V call is TRBV9, the J call TRBJ2-1; the match to TRBD2 covers 14 bases. The CDR3 has 16 amino acids. Germline CDR1 and CDR2: SGDLS and YYNGEE. Germline trimming cut 4 bases from V and 10 bases from J; bases unmatched to any gene: 10. CDR3 loop: CASSPGGTSGRGEQFF. As DNA, the CDR3 is TGTGCCAGCAGCCCCGGGGGGACTAGCGGGAGAGGGGAGCAGTTCTTC.

This clone showed up just a few times. The chain has TRBV27 and TRBJ2-7, with 7 nucleotides matching TRBD1. The germline V gene encodes CDR1 MNHEY and CDR2 SMNVEV (reference sequence). With V trimmed by 5 bases and J by 5 bases, 18 bases remained unmatched. The CDR3 is 17 amino acids. The CDR3 DNA reads TGTGCCAGCAGTGGGAAAGGTACAGGGGCCATCCCCCACGAGCAGTACTTC. Protein product: CASSGKGTGAIPHEQYF.

The J gene is TRBJ2-7, the V gene TRBV6-1; D possibly corresponds to TRBD2 (6 bases). Deletions cut 3 bases from V and 5 bases from J, with 11 bases between. The CDR3 has 13 amino acids. Per germline, CDR1 MNHNS and CDR2 SASEGT. This CDR3 reads CASSDGSGDEQYF. Here the CDR3 DNA reads TGTGCCAGCAGTGACGGGAGTGGGGACGAGCAGTACTTC.

The CDR3 is CASSDTVDEQFF. The DNA for the CDR3 is TGTGCCAGCAGCGACACGGTGGATGAGCAGTTCTTC. The rearrangement joins TRBV6-2 or TRBV6-3 to TRBJ2-1, with no clear D. The CDR3 spans 12 residues. From germline, CDR1 is MNHEY and CDR2 SVGEGT. Trimming pared 6 bases from V and 8 bases from J, leaving 11 bases between.

This clone occurred once. The chain uses TRBV2 and TRBJ2-5; 9 nucleotides match TRBD2. CDR3 length equals 14 residues. Germline CDR1 and CDR2: SNHLY and FYNNEI. The junction had 2 bases not matched to a gene; V was cut back by 4 bases and J by 2 bases. The CDR3 nucleotides are TGTGCCAGCAGTGGGCTAGCGGGGCAAGAGACCCAGTACTTC. Its translation: CASSGLAGQETQYF.

J is TRBJ2-2 and V is TRBV7-6; possibly TRBD1 or TRBD2 for D (5 bases each). The CDR3 is 16 residues long. V lost 5 bases and J 1 base, leaving 14 bases between the germline ends. Germline CDR1 reads SGHVS; CDR2 reads FNYEAQ. CDR3 DNA: TGTGCCAGCAGCCTCCAACCGGGGCAGAACACCGGGGAGCTGTTTTTT. Translating gives CASSLQPGQNTGELFF.

This clone was seen a few times. The J gene is TRBJ2-3, the V gene TRBV2; TRBD1 aligns across 9 bases. V gave up 6 bases and J gave up 0 bases; unmatched junction bases: 13. Germline V lookup: CDR1 SNHLY, CDR2 FYNNEI. This CDR3 has 18 amino acids. CDR3 protein: CASSASRGTGPSTDTQYF. The CDR3, as DNA: TGTGCCAGCAGCGCATCTAGAGGGACAGGGCCTAGCACAGATACGCAGTATTTT.

This sequence joins TRBV30 and TRBJ1-3, with 7 bases matching TRBD1. Germline V CDR1 and CDR2: GTSNPN, SVGIG (reference sequence). The ends lost 4 bases at V and 0 bases at J; junction bases unmatched: 15. CDR3 length equals 18 residues. CDR3 sequence reads: CAWKGTGDGRNSGNTIYF. In DNA form, the CDR3 reads TGTGCCTGGAAAGGAACAGGGGATGGTAGGAACTCTGGAAACACCATATATTTT.

This clone has only a few counts. The CDR3: CATGWGLAGVGEQYF. CDR3 coding DNA: TGTGCCACCGGATGGGGACTAGCGGGAGTAGGCGAGCAGTACTTC. V gene TRBV6-1 combines with J gene TRBJ2-7; 14 bases fit TRBD2. Germline V gene data show CDR1 as MNHNS and CDR2 as SASEGT. This CDR3 has 15 amino acids. V dropped 10 bases and J dropped 6; count of bases not matched to a gene: 11.

V is TRBV11-2 and J is TRBJ1-3, with a tentative D call TRBD1 (6 bases). The CDR3 sequence is 16 residues long. Germline CDR1 and CDR2: SGHAT and FQNNGV. V was trimmed by 5 bases and J by 0 bases, leaving 14 bases between them. The CDR3 here is CASSPNRVISGNTIYF. CDR3 nucleotide sequence: TGTGCCAGCAGCCCCAACAGGGTAATCTCTGGAAACACCATATATTTT.

In this sample, this clone is medium-sized (0.01 to 0.1%). V usage is TRBV20-1 and J usage is TRBJ2-6; TRBD2 aligns across 8 bases. Germline trimming cut 0 bases from V and 0 bases from J; bases unmatched to any gene: 7. Germline CDR1 is DFQATT and CDR2 is SNEGSKA (reference sequence). The CDR3 consists of 18 residues. This CDR3 reads CSARDLTGGISGANVLTF. CDR3 nucleotide sequence: TGCAGTGCTAGAGATTTAACGGGAGGGATCTCTGGGGCCAACGTCCTGACTTTC.

This clone is termed medium-sized. This sequence joins TRBV19 and TRBJ1-2; tentative D call: TRBD1 (5 bases). V was cut by 10 bases and J by 8 bases, with 17 bases left in between. CDR1 and CDR2 from the germline V gene are LNHDA and SQIVND (reference sequence). CDR3 size: 12 residues. The CDR3 nucleotides are TGTGCCACCCACGAGGGGAACGGGGGCTACACCTTC. Translation gives CATHEGNGGYTF.

This clone was counted between two and nine times. This chain uses TRBV7-9 with TRBJ1-2; D gene uncertain. V was cut by 3 bases and J by 3 bases, with 2 bases left in between. CDR1 is SEHNR and CDR2 is FQNEAQ in the germline V gene (reference sequence). The length of the CDR3 is 11 residues. CDR3 loop: CASSFHYGYTF. The CDR3 bases are TGTGCCAGCAGCTTTCACTATGGCTACACCTTC.

This clone was found once. J is TRBJ2-3 and V is TRBV7-2; the D gene could be TRBD1 or TRBD2 (5 bases each). Between the trimmed V and J ends, which lost 4 bases and 6 bases, there was a span of 14 bases. The length of the CDR3 is 14 residues. Looked up from germline, CDR1 is SGHTA and CDR2 is FQGNSA. Here the CDR3 reads CASSSRGQGDTQYF. The CDR3 DNA follows: TGTGCCAGCAGCTCCCGGGGCCAAGGCGATACGCAGTATTTT.

The chain combines TRBV11-3 with TRBJ2-3; D unresolved. The CDR3 covers 12 residues. V was pared by 3 bases and J by 14 bases, with 15 bases between. Per the germline V gene, CDR1 is SGHNT and CDR2 is YENEEA. The CDR3 here is CASSFGSLGPYF. Here the CDR3 DNA reads TGTGCCAGCAGCTTCGGGTCCCTAGGACCGTATTTT.

This clone was detected a few times. The V call is TRBV12-3 or TRBV12-4, the J call TRBJ2-5; 7 bases line up with TRBD1. V gave up 4 bases and J gave up 1 base; unmatched junction bases: 3. The CDR3 contains 14 residues. The CDR3 loop reads CASSWGQSQETQYF. The CDR3 DNA is TGTGCCAGCAGTTGGGGACAGAGCCAAGAGACCCAGTACTTC.

Remarks on this clone: This CDR3 fails to terminate in the conserved phenylalanine or tryptophan, so it likely reflects a read error. The J gene is TRBJ2-2, the V gene TRBV19; D gene uncertain. The CDR3 totals 13 residues. V was trimmed by 10 bases and J by 3 bases, leaving 12 bases between them. Germline CDR1 LNHDA, CDR2 SQIVND (reference sequence). Here the CDR3 DNA reads TGTGCCATCACATCAGGTCACACCGGGGAGCTGTTTTCT. Encoded protein: CAITSGHTGELFS.

This clone was detected a few times. This chain links TRBV12-3 or TRBV12-4 with TRBJ2-3; 8 bases agree with TRBD2. V lost 6 bases, J lost 3 bases, and 17 bases stayed unmatched. CDR3 size: 18 residues. The chain's CDR3 is CASSRTIGRARRTDTQYF. CDR3 in DNA: TGTGCCAGCAGCCGGACTATCGGGAGGGCCAGAAGGACAGATACGCAGTATTTT.

In its sample, this clone was seen a few times. V usage is TRBV6-5 and J usage is TRBJ2-1, with 12 bases that match TRBD2. V shed 2 bases, J shed 4 bases, and the junction held 3 bases outside the gene matches. This CDR3 spans 16 amino acids. CDR1 and CDR2 from the germline V gene are MNHEY and SVGAGI. CDR3 in amino acids: CASSYGLAGPYNEQFF. The CDR3 DNA reads TGTGCCAGCAGTTACGGACTAGCGGGACCATACAATGAGCAGTTCTTC.

By share, this clone counts as medium-sized (0.01 to 0.1%). The gene calls are TRBV9 and TRBJ2-2, with TRBD1 matching 10 bases. CDR1 SGDLS and CDR2 YYNGEE come from the germline V gene. Trimming cost V 6 bases and J 4 bases; bases outside gene matches: 6. The CDR3 extends over 15 amino acids. This chain's CDR3 is CASTGTGDGTGELFF. CDR3 DNA sequence: TGTGCCAGCACCGGGACAGGGGATGGCACCGGGGAGCTGTTTTTT.

Here the CDR3 DNA reads TGTGCCAGCAGAGCGGATCTCCGGGGAGAGCAGTACTTC. Encoded protein: CASRADLRGEQYF. The chain uses TRBV28 and TRBJ2-7; possible D gene TRBD2, 5 bases. This CDR3 comprises 13 residues. The germline V gene encodes CDR1 MDHEN and CDR2 SYDVKM. The germline V and J ends were trimmed by 6 bases and 7 bases, with 16 bases remaining between them. Full variable domain (remainder filled in from reference TRBV28 and TRBJ2-7): DVKVTQSSRYLVKRTGEKVFLECVQDMDHENMFWYRQDPGLGLRLIYFSYDVKMKEKGDIPEGYSVSREKKERFSLILESASTNQTSMYLCASRADLRGEQYFGPGTRLTVT.

This clone has just a few counts. The chain employs TRBV12-3 or TRBV12-4 and TRBJ2-7; D is undetermined. The V and J ends lost 4 bases and 0 bases respectively, with 13 bases between them. The CDR3 has 15 amino acids. CDR3 loop: CASSSGRTLSYEQYF. For the CDR3, the DNA is TGTGCCAGCAGTTCTGGCAGGACCCTCTCCTACGAGCAGTACTTC.

V is TRBV7-8 and J is TRBJ2-1; 7 bases are shared with TRBD1. The length of the CDR3 is 15 residues. Germline V lookup: CDR1 SGHVS, CDR2 FQNEAQ. V shed 4 bases and J 6 bases; nucleotides not matched to a gene: 9. CDR3 loop: CASSSRQGLSNEQFF. Written as DNA, the CDR3 is TGTGCCAGCAGCTCCCGACAGGGCTTGAGCAATGAGCAGTTCTTC.